This T cell receptor (beta chain) was observed in a study of cytomegalovirus exposure and HLA in healthy donors. Profiling relied on immunoSEQ multiplex PCR, and the TCRdb table lists in-frame clones only, not all of them. Of over 200,000 clones in the sample, over 70% are singletons; the top ten hold more than 12%. The CDR3 consists of 15 residues. V lost 3 bases, J lost 0 bases, and 15 bases lay in between. Germline lookup yields CDR1 SQVTM and CDR2 ANQGSEA. The sequenced material came from PBMCs. The TCR sequence derives from a woman in her 30s in good health and CMV-seropositive. V gene TRBV29-1 combines with J gene TRBJ2-7; a possible D gene is TRBD1 (6 bases). The CDR3 nucleotides read TGCAGCGTTGACGCCAGGGGATCTGGCTCCTACGAGCAGTACTTC. It is translated as CSVDARGSGSYEQYF.